The clone carrying this TCR beta chain came up once. Its specificity is not known. CDR3 length: 14 residues. The germline gives CDR1 DFQATT, CDR2 SNEGSKA (reference sequence). Trimming pared 0 bases from V and 0 bases from J, leaving 8 bases between. This sample is drawn from a study of T cell repertoires in cytomegalovirus infection. Background on the study: Evidence of both CMV infection and a matching HLA type came from public TCR beta signatures.

Broader study findings: The study identified carriers of CMV plus the relevant HLA from cumulative public TCR beta family frequency.

MiXCR was run by TCRdb on the reads, yielding one entry per CDR3 protein. The sample lists some 700,000 distinct CDR3 sequences, about 40% occurring once. The genes are TRBV20-1 and TRBJ1-2; D not resolved. Source material: PBMCs. The source of this sequence is a human donor in good health (CMV status not recorded). Some clones in this sample may be carry-over from other donors' samples. The DNA of the CDR3 is TGCAGTGCTAGAGAAACCCCAGCTAACTATGGCTACACCTTC. It codes for CSARETPANYGYTF.